The rows below give T cell receptor beta chains drawn from one sample of a study of cytomegalovirus exposure and HLA in healthy donors. The protocol was immunoSEQ multiplex PCR, while the TCRdb copy is restricted to in-frame clones and leaves out a portion. The sample carries under 400,000 clones, roughly 85% recorded once. The sequenced sample was PBMCs. The origin of the receptors is a woman aged 18-30 years in good health and CMV-seronegative. CDR3s include the opening cysteine and the closing phenylalanine or tryptophan. Each record gives: D gene, J gene, V gene, clone size, CDR3 protein, CDR3 DNA. D genes are given only for firm matches. Clone size is not always given. Where it is, it says once, few, many or a class for expanded clones.

>NA|TRBJ2-2|TRBV7-2|NA
CASSLVFLSTGELFF
TGTGCCAGCAGCTTAGTATTTTTGAGTACCGGGGAGCTGTTTTTT
>TRBD2|TRBJ2-4|TRBV6-5|NA
CASRLAGPGKNIQYF
TGTGCCAGCAGACTAGCGGGCCCCGGCAAAAACATTCAGTACTTC
>TRBD1|TRBJ2-7|TRBV6-1|NA
CASSPWTGGEEQYF
TGTGCCAGCAGTCCGTGGACAGGGGGTGAAGAGCAGTACTTC
>TRBD1|TRBJ1-5|TRBV19|NA
CASTNLDRGWYSNQPQHF
TGTGCCAGTACCAACCTCGACAGGGGCTGGTATAGCAATCAGCCCCAGCATTTT
>NA|TRBJ1-2|TRBV19|few
CASSPGPGANYGYTF
TGTGCCAGTAGCCCTGGTCCAGGGGCTAACTATGGCTACACCTTC
>NA|TRBJ1-5|TRBV28|once
CATRTANQPQHF
TGTGCCACCAGGACAGCTAATCAGCCCCAGCATTTT
>TRBD1|TRBJ2-2|TRBV27|few
CASSPPTGNANTGELFF
TGTGCCAGCAGCCCCCCGACAGGGAACGCGAACACCGGGGAGCTGTTTTTT
>TRBD2|TRBJ2-7|TRBV5-4|NA
CASSFSSGGYEQYF
TGTGCCAGCAGCTTTTCCAGCGGGGGATACGAGCAGTACTTC
>NA|TRBJ2-7|TRBV9|NA
CASSVGSYLSYEQYF
TGTGCCAGCAGCGTAGGTAGCTATCTCTCCTACGAGCAGTACTTC
>NA|TRBJ2-3|TRBV7-6|NA
CASSIGDSHYF
TGTGCCAGCAGCATTGGGGACTCGCACTATTTT
>NA|TRBJ2-2|TRBV7-2|NA
CASSLNAGGISAGELFF
TGTGCCAGCAGCTTAAATGCTGGGGGCATATCTGCCGGGGAGCTGTTTTTT
>TRBD2|TRBJ2-3|TRBV2|NA
CASSGTSRADTQYF
TGTGCCAGCAGTGGGACTAGCAGGGCGGATACGCAGTATTTT
>TRBD2|TRBJ2-7|TRBV19|NA
CASSIRTSGRSYEQYF
TGTGCCAGTAGTATCCGGACTAGCGGGAGGAGTTACGAGCAGTACTTC
>TRBD1|TRBJ2-5|TRBV29-1|NA
CSVEARGTKQTQYF
TGCAGCGTTGAGGCCAGGGGGACCAAACAGACCCAGTACTTC
>TRBD2|TRBJ2-5|TRBV30|NA
CAWSAGGGAAETQYF
TGTGCCTGGAGTGCTGGCGGGGGGGCGGCTGAGACCCAGTACTTC